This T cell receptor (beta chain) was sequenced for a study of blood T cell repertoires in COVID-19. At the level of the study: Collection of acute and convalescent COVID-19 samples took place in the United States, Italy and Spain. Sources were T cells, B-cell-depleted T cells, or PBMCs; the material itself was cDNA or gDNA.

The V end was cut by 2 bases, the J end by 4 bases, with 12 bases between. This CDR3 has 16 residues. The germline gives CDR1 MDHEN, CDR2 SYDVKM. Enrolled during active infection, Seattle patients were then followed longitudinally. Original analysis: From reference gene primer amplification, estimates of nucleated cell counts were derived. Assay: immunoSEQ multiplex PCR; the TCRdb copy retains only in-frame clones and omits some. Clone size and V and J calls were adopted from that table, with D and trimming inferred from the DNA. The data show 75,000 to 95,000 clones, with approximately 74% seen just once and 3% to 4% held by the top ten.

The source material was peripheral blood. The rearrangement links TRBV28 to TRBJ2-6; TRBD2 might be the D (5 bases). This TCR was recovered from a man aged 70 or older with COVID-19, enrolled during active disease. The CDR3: CASSLGGLLGANVLTF. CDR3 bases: TGTGCCAGCAGTTTAGGCGGGCTGTTAGGGGCCAACGTCCTGACTTTC.